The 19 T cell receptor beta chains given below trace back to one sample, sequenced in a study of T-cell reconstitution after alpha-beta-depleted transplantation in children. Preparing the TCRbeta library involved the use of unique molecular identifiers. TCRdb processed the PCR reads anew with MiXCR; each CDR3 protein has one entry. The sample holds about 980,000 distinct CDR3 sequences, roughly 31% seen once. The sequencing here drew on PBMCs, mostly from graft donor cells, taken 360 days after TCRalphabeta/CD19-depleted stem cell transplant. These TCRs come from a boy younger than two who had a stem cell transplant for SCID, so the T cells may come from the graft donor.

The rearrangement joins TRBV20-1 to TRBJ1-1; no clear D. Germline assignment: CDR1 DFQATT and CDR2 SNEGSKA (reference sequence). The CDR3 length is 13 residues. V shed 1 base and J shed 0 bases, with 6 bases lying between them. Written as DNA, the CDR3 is TGCAGTGCTAGAGCCCCGGTGAACACTGAAGCTTTCTTT. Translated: CSARAPVNTEAFF.

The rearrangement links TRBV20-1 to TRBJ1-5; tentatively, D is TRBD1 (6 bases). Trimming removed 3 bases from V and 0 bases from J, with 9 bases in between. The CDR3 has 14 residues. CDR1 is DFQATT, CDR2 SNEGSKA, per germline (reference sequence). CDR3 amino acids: CSASGQLSNQPQHF. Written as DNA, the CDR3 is TGCAGTGCTAGTGGACAGCTTAGCAATCAGCCCCAGCATTTT.

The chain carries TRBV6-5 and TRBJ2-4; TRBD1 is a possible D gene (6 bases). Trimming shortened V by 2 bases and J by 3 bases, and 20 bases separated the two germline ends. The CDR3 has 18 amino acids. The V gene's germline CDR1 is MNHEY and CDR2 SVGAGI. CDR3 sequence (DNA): TGTGCCAGCAGTTACCGATTGGAACAGAAGGGGGTCAAAAACATTCAGTACTTC. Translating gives CASSYRLEQKGVKNIQYF.

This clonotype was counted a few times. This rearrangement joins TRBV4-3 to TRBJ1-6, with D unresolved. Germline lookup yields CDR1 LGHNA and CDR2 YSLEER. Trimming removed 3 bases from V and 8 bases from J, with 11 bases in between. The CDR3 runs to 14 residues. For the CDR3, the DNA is TGCGCCAGCAGCCAGACAAGGAGGGATTCACCCCTCCACTTT. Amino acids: CASSQTRRDSPLHF.

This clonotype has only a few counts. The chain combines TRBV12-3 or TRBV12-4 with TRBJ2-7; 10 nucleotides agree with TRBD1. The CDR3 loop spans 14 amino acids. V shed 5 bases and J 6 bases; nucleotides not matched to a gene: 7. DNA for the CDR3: TGTGCCAGCAGTCCCCGACAGGGGGCCGGCGAGCAGTACTTC. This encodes CASSPRQGAGEQYF.

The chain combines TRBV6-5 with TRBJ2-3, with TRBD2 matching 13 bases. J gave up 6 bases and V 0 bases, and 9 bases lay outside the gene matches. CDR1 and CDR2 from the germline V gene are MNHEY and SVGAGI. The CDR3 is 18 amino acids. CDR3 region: CASSYSSGLAGAWDTQYF. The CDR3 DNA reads TGTGCCAGCAGTTACTCGTCCGGACTAGCGGGGGCCTGGGATACGCAGTATTTT.

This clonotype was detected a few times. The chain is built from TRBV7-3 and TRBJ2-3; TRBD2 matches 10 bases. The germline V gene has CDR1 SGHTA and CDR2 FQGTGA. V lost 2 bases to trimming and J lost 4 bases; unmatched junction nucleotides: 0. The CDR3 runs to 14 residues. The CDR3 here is CASSLGTSADTQYF. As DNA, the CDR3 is TGTGCCAGCAGCTTAGGGACTAGCGCAGATACGCAGTATTTT.

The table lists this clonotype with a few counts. CDR3 loop: CASSKRPAGPGLDTQYF. Here the CDR3 DNA reads TGTGCCAGCAGCAAAAGGCCGGCGGGACCCGGGTTGGATACGCAGTATTTT. The chain uses TRBV21-1 and TRBJ2-3; the tabulated D call, TRBD1, remains unverified against the DNA. TRBV21-1 is a listed pseudogene. The CDR3 is 17 residues long.

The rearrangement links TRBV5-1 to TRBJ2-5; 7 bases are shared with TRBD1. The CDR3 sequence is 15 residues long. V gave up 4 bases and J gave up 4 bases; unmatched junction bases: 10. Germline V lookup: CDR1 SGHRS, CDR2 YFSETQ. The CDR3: CASSPRQGIRETQYF. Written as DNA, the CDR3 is TGCGCCAGCAGCCCCCGACAGGGAATTCGAGAGACCCAGTACTTC. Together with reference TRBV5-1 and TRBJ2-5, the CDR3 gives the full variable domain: KAGVTQTPRYLIKTRGQQVTLSCSPISGHRSVSWYQQTPGQGLQFLFEYFSETQRNKGNFPGRFSGRQFSNSRSEMNVSTLELGDSALYLCASSPRQGIRETQYFGPGTRLLVL.

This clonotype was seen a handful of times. The CDR3 spells CASSSKPNGKQFF. The CDR3 nucleotides are TGTGCCAGCAGTTCCAAGCCCAACGGCAAACAGTTCTTC. This sequence joins TRBV6-2 or TRBV6-3 and TRBJ2-1; the D is unclear. The V and J ends lost 4 bases and 13 bases respectively, with 17 bases between them. Germline values: CDR1 MNHEY, CDR2 SVGEGT. The CDR3 is 13 residues long.

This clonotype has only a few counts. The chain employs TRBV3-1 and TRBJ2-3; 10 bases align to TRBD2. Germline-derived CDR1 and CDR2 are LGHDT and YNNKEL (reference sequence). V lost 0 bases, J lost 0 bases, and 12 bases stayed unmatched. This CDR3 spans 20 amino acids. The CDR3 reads CASSQERGLAGASSTDTQYF. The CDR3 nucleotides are TGTGCCAGCAGCCAAGAGCGCGGGCTAGCGGGGGCCTCTAGCACAGATACGCAGTATTTT.

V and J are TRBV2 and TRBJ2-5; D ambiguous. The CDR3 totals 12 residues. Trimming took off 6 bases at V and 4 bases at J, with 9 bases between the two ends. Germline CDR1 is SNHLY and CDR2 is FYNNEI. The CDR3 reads CASRSIPETQYF. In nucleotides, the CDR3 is TGTGCCAGCAGAAGTATTCCAGAGACCCAGTACTTC.

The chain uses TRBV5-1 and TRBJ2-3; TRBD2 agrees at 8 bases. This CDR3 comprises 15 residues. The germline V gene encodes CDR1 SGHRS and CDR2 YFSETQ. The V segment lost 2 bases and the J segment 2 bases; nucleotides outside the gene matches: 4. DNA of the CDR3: TGCGCCAGCAGCTTTTACGGACTAGCCACAGATACGCAGTATTTT. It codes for CASSFYGLATDTQYF.

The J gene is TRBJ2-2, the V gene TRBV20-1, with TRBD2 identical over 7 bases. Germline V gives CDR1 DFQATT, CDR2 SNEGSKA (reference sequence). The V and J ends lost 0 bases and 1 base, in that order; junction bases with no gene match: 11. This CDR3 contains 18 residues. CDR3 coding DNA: TGCAGTGCTAGAGATAAGGATCGAAGGACTAGGAACACCGGGGAGCTGTTTTTT. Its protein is CSARDKDRRTRNTGELFF.

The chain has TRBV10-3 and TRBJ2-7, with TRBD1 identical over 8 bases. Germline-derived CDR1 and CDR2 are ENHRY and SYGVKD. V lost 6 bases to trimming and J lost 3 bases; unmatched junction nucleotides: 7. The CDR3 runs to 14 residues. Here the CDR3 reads CAISAGQGYYEQYF. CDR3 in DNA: TGTGCCATCAGCGCCGGACAGGGATACTACGAGCAGTACTTC.

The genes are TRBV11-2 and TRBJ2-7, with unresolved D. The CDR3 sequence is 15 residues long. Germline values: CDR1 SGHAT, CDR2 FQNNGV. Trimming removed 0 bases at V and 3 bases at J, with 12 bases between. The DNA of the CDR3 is TGTGCCAGCAGCTTAGATCCAGAAAGGGTCTACGAGCAGTACTTC. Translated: CASSLDPERVYEQYF.

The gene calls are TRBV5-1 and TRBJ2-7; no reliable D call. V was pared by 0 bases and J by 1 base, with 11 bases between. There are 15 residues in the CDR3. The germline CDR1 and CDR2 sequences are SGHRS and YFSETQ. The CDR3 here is CASSLASGRSYEQYF. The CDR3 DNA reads TGCGCCAGCAGCTTGGCGTCCGGACGATCCTACGAGCAGTACTTC.

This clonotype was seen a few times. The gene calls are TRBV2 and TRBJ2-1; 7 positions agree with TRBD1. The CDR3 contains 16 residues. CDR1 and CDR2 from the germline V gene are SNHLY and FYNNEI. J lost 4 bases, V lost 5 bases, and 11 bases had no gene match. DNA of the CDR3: TGTGCCAGCAGTCCCCCCGGGACAGATAAATACAATGAGCAGTTCTTC. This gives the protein CASSPPGTDKYNEQFF.

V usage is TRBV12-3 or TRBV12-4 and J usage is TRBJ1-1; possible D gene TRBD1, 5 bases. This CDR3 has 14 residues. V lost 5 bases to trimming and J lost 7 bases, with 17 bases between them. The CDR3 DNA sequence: TGTGCCAGCAGTGTCCGGGGGGGTTTAATTGAAGCTTTCTTT. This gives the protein CASSVRGGLIEAFF.